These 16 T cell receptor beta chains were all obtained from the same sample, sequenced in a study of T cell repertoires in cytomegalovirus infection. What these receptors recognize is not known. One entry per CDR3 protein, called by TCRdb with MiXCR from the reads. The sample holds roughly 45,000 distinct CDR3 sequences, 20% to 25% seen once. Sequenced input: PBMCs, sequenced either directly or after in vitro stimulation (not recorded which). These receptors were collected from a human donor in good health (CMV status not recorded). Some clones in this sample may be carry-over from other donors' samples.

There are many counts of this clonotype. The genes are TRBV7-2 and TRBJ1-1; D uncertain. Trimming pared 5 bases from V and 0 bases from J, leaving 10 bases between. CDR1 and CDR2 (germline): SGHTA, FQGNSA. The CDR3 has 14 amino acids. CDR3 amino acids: CASSPHQMNTEAFF. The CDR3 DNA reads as TGTGCCAGCAGCCCTCACCAAATGAACACTGAAGCTTTCTTT.

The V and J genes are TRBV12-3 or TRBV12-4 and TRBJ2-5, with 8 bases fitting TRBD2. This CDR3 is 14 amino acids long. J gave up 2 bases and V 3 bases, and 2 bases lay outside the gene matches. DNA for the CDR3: TGTGCCAGCAGTTTCGGGGGGGCTCAAGAGACCCAGTACTTC. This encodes CASSFGGAQETQYF.

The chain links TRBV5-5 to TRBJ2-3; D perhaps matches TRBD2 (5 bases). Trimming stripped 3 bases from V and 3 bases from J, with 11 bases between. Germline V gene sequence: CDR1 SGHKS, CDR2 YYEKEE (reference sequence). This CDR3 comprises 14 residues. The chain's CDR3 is CASSWTFGTDTQYF. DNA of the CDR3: TGTGCCAGCAGCTGGACTTTTGGGACAGATACGCAGTATTTT.

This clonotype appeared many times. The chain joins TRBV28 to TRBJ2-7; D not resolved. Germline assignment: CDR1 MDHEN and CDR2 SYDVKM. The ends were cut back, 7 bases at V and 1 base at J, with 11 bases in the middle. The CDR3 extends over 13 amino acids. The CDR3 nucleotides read TGTGCCAGCACCCGGCCCGGTTCCTACGAGCAGTACTTC. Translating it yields CASTRPGSYEQYF.

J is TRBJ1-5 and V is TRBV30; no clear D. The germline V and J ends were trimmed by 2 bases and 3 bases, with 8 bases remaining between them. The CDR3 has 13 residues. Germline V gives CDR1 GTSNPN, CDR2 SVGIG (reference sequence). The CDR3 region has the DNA TGTGCCTGGAGTATAGGGCTCAATCAGCCCCAGCATTTT. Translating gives CAWSIGLNQPQHF.

CDR3 protein: CASSPGLAEDTQYF. The DNA of the CDR3 is TGTGCCAGCAGCCCGGGACTAGCGGAAGATACGCAGTATTTT. The chain carries TRBV5-6 and TRBJ2-3; TRBD2 matches 11 bases. Germline lookup yields CDR1 SGHDT and CDR2 YYEEEE. The CDR3 covers 14 residues. The junction had 3 bases not matched to a gene; V was cut back by 4 bases and J by 5 bases.

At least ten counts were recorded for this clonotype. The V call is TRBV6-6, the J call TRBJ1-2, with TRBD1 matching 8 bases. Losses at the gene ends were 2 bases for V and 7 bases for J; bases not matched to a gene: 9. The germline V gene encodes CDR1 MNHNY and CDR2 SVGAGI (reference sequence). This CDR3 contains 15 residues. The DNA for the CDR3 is TGTGCCAGCAGTTACCCGCGGGACAGGTCGGTTGGCTACACCTTC. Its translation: CASSYPRDRSVGYTF.

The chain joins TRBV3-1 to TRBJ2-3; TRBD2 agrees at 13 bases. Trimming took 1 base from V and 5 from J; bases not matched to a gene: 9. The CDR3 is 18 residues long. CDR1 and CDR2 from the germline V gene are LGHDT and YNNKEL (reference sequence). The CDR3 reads CASSQGLAGGRWGDTQYF. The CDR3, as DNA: TGTGCCAGCAGCCAAGGACTAGCGGGGGGAAGATGGGGAGATACGCAGTATTTT.

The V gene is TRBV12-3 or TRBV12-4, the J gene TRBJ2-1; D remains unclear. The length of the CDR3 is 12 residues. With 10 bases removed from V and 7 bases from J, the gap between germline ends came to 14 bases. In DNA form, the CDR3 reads TGTGCCACCTCCGGCAATGGGAATGAGCAGTTCTTC. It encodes CATSGNGNEQFF.

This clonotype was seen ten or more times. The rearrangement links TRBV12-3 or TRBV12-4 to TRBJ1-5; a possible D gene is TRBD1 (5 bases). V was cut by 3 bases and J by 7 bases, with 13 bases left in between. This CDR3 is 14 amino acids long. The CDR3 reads CASSFGVRGQPQHF. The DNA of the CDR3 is TGTGCCAGCAGTTTTGGGGTAAGGGGCCAGCCCCAGCATTTT.

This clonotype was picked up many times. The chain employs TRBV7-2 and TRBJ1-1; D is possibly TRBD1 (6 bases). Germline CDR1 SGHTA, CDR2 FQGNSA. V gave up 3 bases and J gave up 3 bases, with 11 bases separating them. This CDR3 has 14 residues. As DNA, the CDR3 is TGTGCCAGCAGCTTCGGGGCAGGGGACACTGAAGCTTTCTTT. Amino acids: CASSFGAGDTEAFF.

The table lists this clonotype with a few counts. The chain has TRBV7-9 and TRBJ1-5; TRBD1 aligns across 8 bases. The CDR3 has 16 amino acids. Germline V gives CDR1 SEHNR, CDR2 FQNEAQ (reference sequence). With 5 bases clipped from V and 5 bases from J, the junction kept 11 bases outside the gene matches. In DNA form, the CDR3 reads TGTGCCAGCAGCCACCGGAACGCGACAGGGGATCAGCCCCAGCATTTT. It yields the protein CASSHRNATGDQPQHF. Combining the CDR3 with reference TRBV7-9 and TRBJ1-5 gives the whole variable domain DTGVSQNPRHKITKRGQNVTFRCDPISEHNRLYWYRQTLGQGPEFLTYFQNEAQLEKSRLLSDRFSAERPKGSFSTLEIQRTEQGDSAMYLCASSHRNATGDQPQHFGDGTRLSIL.

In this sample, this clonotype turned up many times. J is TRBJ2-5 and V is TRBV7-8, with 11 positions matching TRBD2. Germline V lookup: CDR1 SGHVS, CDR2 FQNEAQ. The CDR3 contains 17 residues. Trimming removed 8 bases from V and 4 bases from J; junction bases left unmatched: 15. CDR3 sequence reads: CASRFSGGALGRETQYF. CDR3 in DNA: TGTGCCAGCCGGTTTAGCGGGGGGGCGCTCGGGCGAGAGACCCAGTACTTC.

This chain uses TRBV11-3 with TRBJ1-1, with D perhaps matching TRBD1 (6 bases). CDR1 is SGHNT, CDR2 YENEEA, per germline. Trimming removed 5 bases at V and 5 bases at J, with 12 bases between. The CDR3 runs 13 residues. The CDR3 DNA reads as TGTGCCAGCAGCAATTTAGGGGGGACTGAAGCTTTCTTT. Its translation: CASSNLGGTEAFF.

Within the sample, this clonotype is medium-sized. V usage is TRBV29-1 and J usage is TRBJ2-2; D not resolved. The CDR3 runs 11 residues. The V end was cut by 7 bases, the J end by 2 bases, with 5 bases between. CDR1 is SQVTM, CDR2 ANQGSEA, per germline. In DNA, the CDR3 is TGCAGCGCCCAAAACACCGGGGAGCTGTTTTTT. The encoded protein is CSAQNTGELFF.

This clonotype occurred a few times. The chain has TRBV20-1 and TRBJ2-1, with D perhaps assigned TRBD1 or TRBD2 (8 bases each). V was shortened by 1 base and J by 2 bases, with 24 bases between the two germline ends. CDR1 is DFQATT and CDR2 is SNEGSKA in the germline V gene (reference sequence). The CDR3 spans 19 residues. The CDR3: CSARAGGQAGGRPYNEQFF. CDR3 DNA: TGCAGTGCTAGAGCCGGGGGACAGGCGGGCGGGAGGCCCTACAATGAGCAGTTCTTC.